This TCR beta chain derives from a study of T cell clonality in common variable immunodeficiency. CDR3 size: 13 residues. With 2 bases clipped from V and 4 bases from J, the junction kept 1 base outside the gene matches. Germline V gene data show CDR1 as DFQATT and CDR2 as SNEGSKA (reference sequence). At least ten counts were recorded for this clone. What it binds is unknown. The DNA ends 3 residues before the CDR3 does, and the rest of the CDR3 is filled in from the germline J gene. TCRdb keeps only in-frame clones here, not all; method: immunoSEQ multiplex PCR. The specimen gives around 42,000 clones without singletons; the ten biggest hold about 3%. Overall study results and limits: Fewer TCRbeta clones were shared among CVID subjects than controls. Patient heterogeneity in the CVID cohort limited correlations between repertoire features and clinical complications.

The sequence came from a person aged 18-70 years in good health. The sample comprised peripheral blood mononuclear cells. This chain uses TRBV20-1 with TRBJ1-2; 10 bases align to TRBD1. CDR3: CSARWTGGYGYTF. The sequenced part of the CDR3 DNA is TGCAGTGCTAGATGGACAGGGGGCTATGGC.